This T cell receptor beta chain derives from a study of T cell repertoires in cytomegalovirus infection. Overall study: Public signatures in TCR beta pointed to CMV infection and matching HLA type. Overall study findings and caveats: Frequencies of public TCR beta families were cumulated, and this identified carriers of CMV plus the relevant HLA. HLA-C-restricted CMV-specific TCR beta clonotypes were dominant in the ex vivo response.

Germline lookup yields CDR1 GTSNPN and CDR2 SVGIG (reference sequence). V was pared by 2 bases and J by 5 bases, with 14 bases between. This CDR3 has 14 amino acids. A word on this clonotype: Its specificity is not known.

TCRdb reanalysed the reads using MiXCR and keeps one entry per CDR3 protein. The data hold hundreds of thousands of distinct CDR3 sequences, with around 9.5% observed a single time. The sample was PBMCs. The TCR comes from a human donor in good health (CMV status not recorded). Some clones in this sample may be carry-over from other donors' samples. This sequence joins TRBV30 and TRBJ2-3; TRBD2 might be the D (6 bases). The CDR3 region is CAWSIAGGRDTQYF. The CDR3 coding sequence is TGTGCCTGGAGTATCGCCGGGGGTAGAGATACGCAGTATTTT.